The 4 T cell receptor beta chains presented below share a single source sample, sequenced in a study of T cells in Graves' hyperthyroidism and ophthalmopathy. TCR beta CDR3 sequences were amplified from RNA transcripts. HTBI primers drove first-round RT-PCR of the TCR CDR3. Via MiXCR, TCRdb re-called the multiplex PCR reads, giving one row per CDR3 protein. The table lists fewer than 900,000 distinct CDR3 sequences, approximately 19% of them singletons. Material: blood. These receptors were collected from a woman aged 50 to 60 with Graves' hyperthyroidism that later progressed to Graves' ophthalmopathy.

The J gene is TRBJ2-2, the V gene TRBV7-3; D may correspond to TRBD1 or TRBD2 (5 bases each). CDR3 size: 16 residues. Germline V gene data show CDR1 as SGHTA and CDR2 as FQGTGA. Trimming pared 7 bases from V and 2 bases from J, leaving 17 bases between. The CDR3 DNA sequence: TGTGCCAGCACTCCGGGGCCTGGTAGAAACACCGGGGAGCTGTTTTTT. Translated: CASTPGPGRNTGELFF.

The gene calls are TRBV27 and TRBJ2-1; D is unresolved. Germline assignment: CDR1 MNHEY and CDR2 SMNVEV (reference sequence). The CDR3 consists of 15 residues. V lost 5 bases to trimming and J lost 0 bases, with 11 bases between them. The CDR3 DNA reads TGTGCCAGCAGTCCGATGGATAGCTCCTACAATGAGCAGTTCTTC. It translates to CASSPMDSSYNEQFF.

This clonotype was counted ten times or more. The chain recombines TRBV3-1 with TRBJ1-1; the match to TRBD1 covers 8 bases. The trim removed 11 bases at V and 5 bases at J, leaving 10 bases unmatched. In germline, CDR1 is LGHDT, CDR2 YNNKEL (reference sequence). The CDR3 extends over 13 amino acids. Written as DNA, the CDR3 is TGTGCCGCACTCCAGGGGGCTGAGACTGAAGCTTTCTTT. Translated: CAALQGAETEAFF. Based on the CDR3 plus reference TRBV3-1 and TRBJ1-1, the full variable domain is DTAVSQTPKYLVTQMGNDKSIKCEQNLGHDTMYWYKQDSKKFLKIMFSYNNKELIINETVPNRFSPKSPDKAHLNLHINSLELGDSAVYFCAALQGAETEAFFGQGTRLTVV.

This clonotype came up a few times. The chain is built from TRBV6-1 and TRBJ1-1; a weak D match, TRBD1 (6 bases). The CDR3 sequence is 13 residues long. V gave up 10 bases and J gave up 5 bases, with 17 bases separating them. Looked up from germline, CDR1 is MNHNS and CDR2 is SASEGT. The CDR3 spells CATIPGQTTEAFF. CDR3 bases: TGTGCCACAATACCGGGACAAACGACTGAAGCTTTCTTT.